A selection of T cell receptor beta chains follows, all from one sample in a study of T cell repertoires in cytomegalovirus infection. One entry per CDR3 protein results from TCRdb running MiXCR on the reads. The sample includes 150,000 to 160,000 distinct CDR3 sequences, about 25% of them seen just once. What was sequenced was PBMCs. These receptors all stem from a human donor in good health (CMV status not recorded). Some clones in this sample may be carry-over from other donors' samples. Both conserved end residues are part of each CDR3. Size is omitted from some rows. Given values are once, few, many or a class for expanded clones.

j_call: TRBJ2-1
v_call: TRBV5-6
clone_size: few
cdr3_aa: CASSLSGRPGEQFF

j_call: TRBJ2-3
v_call: TRBV12-3/TRBV12-4
clone_size: many
cdr3_aa: CASSPVGTPTDTQYF

j_call: TRBJ1-2
v_call: TRBV6-1
clone_size: NA
cdr3_aa: CASSPLGGGYTF

j_call: TRBJ2-1
v_call: TRBV5-1
clone_size: NA
cdr3_aa: CASSLVKGPGSYNEQFF

j_call: TRBJ2-3
v_call: TRBV7-2
clone_size: many
cdr3_aa: CASSLLGAGVPDTQYF

j_call: TRBJ2-1
v_call: TRBV7-2
clone_size: few
cdr3_aa: CASSFPAGNNEQFF

j_call: TRBJ2-3
v_call: TRBV5-1
clone_size: few
cdr3_aa: CASSSQSDTQYF

j_call: TRBJ2-5
v_call: TRBV12-5
clone_size: NA
cdr3_aa: CASGLTGSRWETQYF

j_call: TRBJ1-1
v_call: TRBV5-3
clone_size: few
cdr3_aa: CARTKEEGNTEAFF

j_call: TRBJ1-5
v_call: TRBV9
clone_size: few
cdr3_aa: CASEHRVNQPQHF

j_call: TRBJ2-1
v_call: TRBV7-3
clone_size: NA
cdr3_aa: CASSLRGIAGGYNEQFF

j_call: TRBJ1-1
v_call: TRBV19
clone_size: few
cdr3_aa: CASSITRGGAEAFF

j_call: TRBJ2-2
v_call: TRBV4-3
clone_size: NA
cdr3_aa: CASSDTSGRRETGELFF

j_call: TRBJ2-1
v_call: TRBV20-1
clone_size: NA
cdr3_aa: CSADPGTSLSNEQFF

j_call: TRBJ2-3
v_call: TRBV7-6
clone_size: once
cdr3_aa: CASSRGTSGGDTQYF

j_call: TRBJ1-5
v_call: TRBV7-2
clone_size: many
cdr3_aa: CASSLGTGHNQPQHF

j_call: TRBJ2-1
v_call: TRBV20-1
clone_size: NA
cdr3_aa: CSAQSGLGYNEQFF

j_call: TRBJ2-3
v_call: TRBV7-9
clone_size: NA
cdr3_aa: CASSLGDTFTDTQYF

j_call: TRBJ1-2
v_call: TRBV25-1
clone_size: few
cdr3_aa: CASSEPSGTAYGYTF

j_call: TRBJ2-3
v_call: TRBV11-3
clone_size: NA
cdr3_aa: CASSSWGGTDTQYF

j_call: TRBJ2-3
v_call: TRBV5-6
clone_size: few
cdr3_aa: CASSFASGRVDTQYF

j_call: TRBJ1-1
v_call: TRBV28
clone_size: many
cdr3_aa: CASSHQVNTEAFF